Each of the 32 T cell receptor beta chains below was sequenced from the same sample in a study of blood T cell repertoires in COVID-19. Data came from immunoSEQ multiplex PCR; TCRdb stores just in-frame clones and leaves some out. The sample shows just over 300,000 clones, 65% to 90% of them seen only once. The sequencing sample was made of PBMCs or T cells enriched from blood (not recorded which). The receptors derive from a man between 25 and 39 years old who had recovered from COVID-19.

J is TRBJ1-3 and V is TRBV7-9; D is undetermined. V was cut by 4 bases and J by 0 bases, with 13 bases left in between. Germline lookup yields CDR1 SEHNR and CDR2 FQNEAQ (reference sequence). This CDR3 comprises 16 residues. Here the CDR3 DNA reads TGTGCCAGCAGCTCTCCCGGGATCAACTCTGGAAACACCATATATTTT. This sequence encodes CASSSPGINSGNTIYF.

The chain uses TRBV11-2 and TRBJ2-1; 11 positions agree with TRBD2. The CDR3 has 15 amino acids. Germline loops: CDR1 SGHAT, CDR2 FQNNGV. Losses at the gene ends were 5 bases for V and 8 bases for J; bases not matched to a gene: 8. CDR3 bases: TGTGCCAGCAGCCTACTAGCGGGAGTGGTCTATGAGCAGTTCTTC. This encodes CASSLLAGVVYEQFF.

V usage is TRBV7-8 and J usage is TRBJ2-7; no clear D gene. Germline V gives CDR1 SGHVS, CDR2 FQNEAQ. V dropped 1 base and J dropped 0 bases, with 4 bases sitting between them. The CDR3 extends over 13 amino acids. This CDR3 is CASSLVSSYEQYF. In DNA, the CDR3 is TGTGCCAGCAGCTTAGTTAGCTCCTACGAGCAGTACTTC. The variable domain in full, with the rest retrieved from reference TRBV7-8 and TRBJ2-7, is GAGVSQSPRYKVAKRGQDVALRCDPISGHVSLFWYQQALGQGPEFLTYFQNEAQLDKSGLPSDRFFAERPEGSVSTLKIQRTQQEDSAVYLCASSLVSSYEQYFGPGTRLTVT.

This chain links TRBV10-2 with TRBJ2-1; D is possibly TRBD2 (5 bases). Germline loops: CDR1 WSHSY, CDR2 SAAADI. CDR3 length: 13 amino acids. V lost 7 bases and J lost 4, with 11 bases in between. CDR3 amino acids: CASKEDLYNEQFF. For the CDR3, the DNA is TGCGCCAGCAAGGAGGACCTATACAATGAGCAGTTCTTC.

The chain recombines TRBV5-1 with TRBJ2-7, with a possible D match to TRBD1 (6 bases). This CDR3 is built from 13 residues. In germline, CDR1 is SGHRS, CDR2 YFSETQ. The V end was cut by 3 bases, the J end by 6 bases, with 13 bases between. CDR3 nucleotides: TGCGCCAGCAGCTCCATCCAGGGGCGCGAGCAGTACTTC. This translates into CASSSIQGREQYF.

As regards this clone: The junction departs from the called germline gene at one end, perhaps through a read error. CDR3 protein: CASSDLRGGTDTQYF. CDR3 bases: TGCGCCAGCAGTGATTTACGGGGGGGCACGGATACGCAGTATTTT. J is TRBJ2-3 and V is TRBV10-2; 8 bases agree with TRBD2. Germline assignment: CDR1 WSHSY and CDR2 SAAADI. This CDR3 contains 15 residues.

The chain uses TRBV4-1 and TRBJ1-1; 12 bases are shared with TRBD1. CDR1 is MGHRA and CDR2 is YSYEKL in the germline V gene. CDR3 length: 18 amino acids. J was trimmed by 1 base and V by 3 bases; bases with no gene match: 9. CDR3: CASSQTRDRGLGNTEAFF. The CDR3 region has the DNA TGCGCCAGCAGCCAGACCCGGGACAGGGGGCTGGGGAACACTGAAGCTTTCTTT.

The chain is built from TRBV19 and TRBJ1-2; 8 bases fit TRBD1. After removal of 1 base from V and 4 bases from J, the junction contained 5 bases not matched to a gene. The germline V gene encodes CDR1 LNHDA and CDR2 SQIVND (reference sequence). The CDR3 has 15 amino acids. CDR3 sequence reads: CASSIVPGQAYGYTF. CDR3 coding DNA: TGTGCCAGTAGTATAGTGCCGGGACAGGCCTATGGCTACACCTTC.

J is TRBJ1-5 and V is TRBV5-8; possibly TRBD1 for D (5 bases). CDR3 size: 16 residues. Per germline, CDR1 SGHTS and CDR2 YDEGEE. Trimming pared 2 bases from V and 8 bases from J, leaving 20 bases between. This chain's CDR3 is CASSLSFGTRGKPQHF. The DNA of the CDR3 is TGTGCCAGCAGCTTATCGTTTGGGACGCGGGGAAAGCCCCAGCATTTT.

This clone was seen a few times. The chain recombines TRBV5-6 with TRBJ1-6; D may be TRBD1 (6 bases). The V and J ends lost 4 bases and 7 bases respectively, with 18 bases between them. This CDR3 region has 16 residues. Per germline, CDR1 SGHDT and CDR2 YYEEEE. The CDR3 here is CASSMLQGHSNSPLHF. CDR3 DNA: TGTGCCAGCAGCATGCTACAGGGACACTCCAATTCACCCCTCCACTTT.

This clone was counted between two and nine times. This chain connects TRBV29-1 to TRBJ1-2, with a possible D match to TRBD1 (6 bases). V was clipped by 8 bases and J by 2 bases, with 9 bases between them. This CDR3 is 11 amino acids long. CDR1 and CDR2 (germline): SQVTM, ANQGSEA. CDR3 in amino acids: CSCDRNYGYTF. CDR3 nucleotides: TGCAGCTGTGACAGGAACTATGGCTACACCTTC.

The chain links TRBV4-2 to TRBJ2-2; 9 bases fit TRBD1. This CDR3 has 15 amino acids. J was trimmed by 5 bases and V by 7 bases; bases with no gene match: 8. Germline lookup yields CDR1 LGHNA and CDR2 YNFKEQ. The CDR3 sequence is CASTAGQGRTGELFF. CDR3 sequence (DNA): TGTGCCAGCACCGCCGGACAGGGGAGGACCGGGGAGCTGTTTTTT.

This rearrangement joins TRBV24-1 to TRBJ1-1; TRBD1 matches at 8 bases. Trimming cost V 8 bases and J 4 bases; bases outside gene matches: 11. The CDR3 length is 15 residues. CDR1 and CDR2 from the germline V gene are KGHDR and SFDVKD. CDR3 amino acids: CATTRTGKVSTEAFF. Written as DNA, the CDR3 is TGTGCCACCACCAGGACAGGGAAGGTGAGCACTGAAGCTTTCTTT.

This chain links TRBV5-1 with TRBJ2-5; tentative D call: TRBD2 (5 bases). The CDR3 runs to 13 residues. Between the trimmed V and J ends, which lost 1 base and 5 bases, there was a span of 9 bases. Per germline, CDR1 SGHRS and CDR2 YFSETQ. This CDR3 reads CASSLRGSETQYF. CDR3 coding DNA: TGCGCCAGCAGCTTGAGAGGGAGCGAGACCCAGTACTTC.

V usage is TRBV5-1 and J usage is TRBJ1-6; 9 bases are a match to TRBD1. The CDR3 has 17 residues. V lost 0 bases and J lost 7; bases outside the gene matches: 8. Germline-derived CDR1 and CDR2 are SGHRS and YFSETQ. The CDR3 coding sequence is TGCGCCAGCAGCTTGGTCCCACAGGGGGCGGCGAATTCACCCCTCCACTTT. Translation gives CASSLVPQGAANSPLHF.

This chain links TRBV19 with TRBJ2-3, with a possible D match to TRBD1 (5 bases). The V and J ends lost 1 base and 6 bases respectively, with 14 bases between them. There are 15 residues in the CDR3. CDR1 LNHDA and CDR2 SQIVND come from the germline V gene (reference sequence). CDR3: CASSIGQFRADTQYF. In DNA form, the CDR3 reads TGTGCCAGTAGTATAGGACAATTCAGGGCGGATACGCAGTATTTT.

V and J are TRBV11-2 and TRBJ2-7; the match to TRBD2 covers 10 bases. V lost 5 bases, J lost 3 bases, and 4 bases stayed unmatched. CDR1 is SGHAT, CDR2 FQNNGV, per germline. The CDR3 extends over 14 amino acids. The CDR3 is CASSDSSGSYEQYF. DNA for the CDR3: TGTGCCAGCAGCGACTCTAGCGGGAGCTACGAGCAGTACTTC.

The chain employs TRBV13 and TRBJ2-7; 8 bases align to TRBD2. CDR1 is PRHDT and CDR2 is FYEKMQ in the germline V gene (reference sequence). J gave up 7 bases and V 1 base, and 18 bases lay outside the gene matches. The CDR3 has 18 amino acids. CDR3 DNA: TGTGCCAGCAGCTTAGCGGTCTTCCGAGCGGGAGAATCGGAGGAGCAGTACTTC. Residues: CASSLAVFRAGESEEQYF.

V and J are TRBV5-1 and TRBJ1-1; 7 bases align to TRBD1. CDR1 SGHRS and CDR2 YFSETQ come from the germline V gene. The CDR3 length is 17 residues. The V gene end was trimmed by 4 bases and the J gene end by 5 bases; junction bases not matched to a gene: 17. In DNA form, the CDR3 reads TGCGCCAGCAGCCCGGACCCCGGGACAGCCGTCGAGACTGAAGCTTTCTTT. Translating it yields CASSPDPGTAVETEAFF.

The V and J genes are TRBV30 and TRBJ1-4; D unresolved. V was clipped by 0 bases and J by 7 bases, with 12 bases between them. The germline V gene encodes CDR1 GTSNPN and CDR2 SVGIG (reference sequence). The CDR3 length is 14 residues. In DNA form, the CDR3 reads TGTGCCTGGAGTGTTGGGAGTGCGGGTGAAAAACTGTTTTTT. Protein product: CAWSVGSAGEKLFF.

The V call is TRBV27, the J call TRBJ2-7; 10 nucleotides line up with TRBD2. V trimming: 6 bases; J trimming: 1 base; junction bases outside the gene matches: 15. Germline CDR1 and CDR2: MNHEY and SMNVEV (reference sequence). This CDR3 contains 18 residues. CDR3 sequence: CASSRTSGPPGRSYEQYF. The CDR3 DNA sequence: TGTGCCAGCAGCAGGACTAGCGGACCTCCCGGTCGGTCCTACGAGCAGTACTTC.

The rearrangement links TRBV4-1 to TRBJ2-3; 9 bases map to TRBD2. Trimming cost V 4 bases and J 4 bases; bases outside gene matches: 12. This CDR3 is built from 17 residues. CDR1 MGHRA and CDR2 YSYEKL come from the germline V gene. In nucleotides, the CDR3 is TGCGCCAGCAGCCCCCCTGGGGCGGGGGGGCCCTCAGATACGCAGTATTTT. It encodes CASSPPGAGGPSDTQYF.

V usage is TRBV7-6 and J usage is TRBJ1-2; perhaps TRBD1 as D (6 bases). This CDR3 is built from 15 residues. Germline V gives CDR1 SGHVS, CDR2 FNYEAQ. V lost 0 bases to trimming and J lost 8 bases, with 16 bases between them. The CDR3 DNA sequence: TGTGCCAGCAGCTTAGCTGGGACACCCCCTAGCGGCTACACCTTC. Amino acid sequence: CASSLAGTPPSGYTF.

V is TRBV11-2 and J is TRBJ2-3; TRBD1 matches 7 bases. Trimming took 5 bases from V and 3 from J; bases not matched to a gene: 2. This CDR3 contains 13 residues. Germline CDR1 reads SGHAT; CDR2 reads FQNNGV. The DNA for the CDR3 is TGTGCCAGCAGCCAACAGGGGACAGATACGCAGTATTTT. Translated: CASSQQGTDTQYF. The full variable domain, with the rest looked up from reference TRBV11-2 and TRBJ2-3, is EAGVAQSPRYKIIEKRQSVAFWCNPISGHATLYWYQQILGQGPKLLIQFQNNGVVDDSQLPKDRFSAERLKGVDSTLKIQPAKLEDSAVYLCASSQQGTDTQYFGPGTRLTVL.

This chain uses TRBV18 with TRBJ2-3; 8 nucleotides align to TRBD1. CDR1 KGHSH and CDR2 LQKENI come from the germline V gene. CDR3 length equals 15 residues. J was trimmed by 1 base and V by 6 bases; bases with no gene match: 6. CDR3 DNA sequence: TGTGCCAGCTCTCCCGAGACAGGGGGCACAGATACGCAGTATTTT. Translating it yields CASSPETGGTDTQYF.

The chain recombines TRBV27 with TRBJ1-5; 8 bases are shared with TRBD1. Losses at the gene ends were 7 bases for V and 9 bases for J; bases not matched to a gene: 11. CDR3 length: 14 residues. Germline assignment: CDR1 MNHEY and CDR2 SMNVEV (reference sequence). For the CDR3, the DNA is TGTGCCAGCATGAAAGGACAGGGCTTGGGGCCCCAGCATTTT. It encodes CASMKGQGLGPQHF.

This clone showed up just a few times. The rearrangement links TRBV21-1 to TRBJ1-5; the D segment call TRBD1 is taken from the table without a DNA check. TRBV21-1 is an annotated pseudogene. The CDR3 extends over 17 amino acids. Here the CDR3 DNA reads TGTGCCAGCTCGTTCGGACAGGCCCCCAGCCAATCTCAGCCCCAGCATTTT. This encodes CASSFGQAPSQSQPQHF.

This clone appeared a few times. This rearrangement joins TRBV12-3 or TRBV12-4 to TRBJ1-6; no firm D call. The V gene lost 3 bases and the J gene lost 10 bases, with 10 bases spanning the gap. The CDR3 is 13 residues long. The CDR3: CASSFRGESPLHF. The CDR3 nucleotides read TGTGCCAGCAGTTTTCGGGGAGAATCACCCCTCCACTTT.

CDR3 in DNA: TGTGCCAGTAGAGGGACAGGGAAGGCTGGCTCCTATAATTCACCCCTCCACTTT. This translates into CASRGTGKAGSYNSPLHF. V usage is TRBV19 and J usage is TRBJ1-6, with 9 bases fitting TRBD1. CDR1 is LNHDA, CDR2 SQIVND, per germline (reference sequence). The V segment lost 6 bases and the J segment 0 bases; nucleotides outside the gene matches: 9. CDR3 length: 18 amino acids.

V is TRBV9 and J is TRBJ2-7; tentatively, D is TRBD1 (6 bases). Germline V gene sequence: CDR1 SGDLS, CDR2 YYNGEE. The CDR3 runs to 16 residues. The V end was cut by 0 bases, the J end by 5 bases, with 18 bases between. The CDR3 DNA sequence: TGTGCCAGCAGCGTAGGTCCCGACAGGAACGGCCACGAGCAGTACTTC. Translation gives CASSVGPDRNGHEQYF.

This chain connects TRBV5-1 to TRBJ1-2; 10 positions agree with TRBD1. Looked up from germline, CDR1 is SGHRS and CDR2 is YFSETQ. V dropped 4 bases and J dropped 7; count of bases not matched to a gene: 13. The CDR3 sequence is 16 residues long. The CDR3 is CASSLQAGTGVGGYTF. The CDR3, as DNA: TGCGCCAGCAGCCTACAAGCCGGGACAGGGGTAGGTGGCTACACCTTC.

J is TRBJ1-1 and V is TRBV30, with 8 positions matching TRBD1. J was trimmed by 1 base and V by 3 bases; bases with no gene match: 7. Per the germline V gene, CDR1 is GTSNPN and CDR2 is SVGIG (reference sequence). The CDR3 is made up of 15 amino acids. The CDR3, as DNA: TGTGCCTGGAGCTCAGGGGGCGCAGGGAACACTGAAGCTTTCTTT. The encoded protein is CAWSSGGAGNTEAFF.